These T cell receptor beta chains were read from a single sample in a study of spatial heterogeneity in lung cancer. TCRdb independently ran MiXCR on the 5' RACE reads; one entry per CDR3 protein. Of 45,000 to 55,000 distinct CDR3 sequences in the sample, roughly 5.2% were seen once. This specimen consisted of PBMCs, obtained at surgery. These receptors were obtained from a male donor with early-stage non-small cell lung cancer. CDR3s include the opening cysteine and the closing phenylalanine or tryptophan. A D gene is named only where the DNA matches it firmly. The size entry is marked missing in some rows and otherwise reads once, few, many or a size class.

abundance: many; d_gene: -; j_gene: TRBJ2-3; v_gene: TRBV28; CDR3nt: TGTGCCAGCAGTGTGGGGCTTGGGATCGGAAGCACAGATACGCAGTATTTT; CDR3aa: CASSVGLGIGSTDTQYF
abundance: -; d_gene: -; j_gene: TRBJ2-3; v_gene: TRBV6-5; CDR3nt: TGTGCCAGCAGTTACTCCCTACTAGGGGGTGGAGATACGCAGTATTTT; CDR3aa: CASSYSLLGGGDTQYF
abundance: -; d_gene: -; j_gene: TRBJ2-3; v_gene: TRBV11-2; CDR3nt: TGTGCCAGCAGCTTTGGGGCGGGATGGATAGATACGCAGTATTTT; CDR3aa: CASSFGAGWIDTQYF
abundance: many; d_gene: TRBD2; j_gene: TRBJ2-3; v_gene: TRBV15; CDR3nt: TGTGCCACCAGCAGAGTCAGGACTAGCGACACAGATACGCAGTATTTT; CDR3aa: CATSRVRTSDTDTQYF
abundance: many; d_gene: TRBD2; j_gene: TRBJ2-5; v_gene: TRBV7-9; CDR3nt: TGTGCCAGCAGCGCCTCCCGGACTAGCGGGAGGGACCAAGAGACCCAGTACTTC; CDR3aa: CASSASRTSGRDQETQYF
abundance: many; d_gene: -; j_gene: TRBJ2-5; v_gene: TRBV5-1; CDR3nt: TGCGCCAGCAGCTTGGTTGGGCGCCAAGAGACCCAGTACTTC; CDR3aa: CASSLVGRQETQYF
abundance: many; d_gene: -; j_gene: TRBJ2-4; v_gene: TRBV21-1; CDR3nt: TGTGCCAGCAGCAAAGGGGGGCATCGAGCCAAAAACATTCAGTACTTC; CDR3aa: CASSKGGHRAKNIQYF
abundance: many; d_gene: TRBD1; j_gene: TRBJ2-7; v_gene: TRBV27; CDR3nt: TGTGCCAGCAGTTCCTTGACAGGGTGGTCCTACGAGCAGTACTTC; CDR3aa: CASSSLTGWSYEQYF
abundance: many; d_gene: -; j_gene: TRBJ1-5; v_gene: TRBV28; CDR3nt: TGTGCCAGCAGTATACACTTTGAAGAATATCAGCCCCAGCATTTT; CDR3aa: CASSIHFEEYQPQHF
abundance: many; d_gene: TRBD2; j_gene: TRBJ2-7; v_gene: TRBV20-1; CDR3nt: TGCAGTGCTAGGGTTGCAGGACTAGCGGGAAACGAGCAGTACTTC; CDR3aa: CSARVAGLAGNEQYF
abundance: many; d_gene: -; j_gene: TRBJ2-1; v_gene: TRBV5-4; CDR3nt: TGTGCCAGCAGCGGTCACAATGAGCAGTTCTTC; CDR3aa: CASSGHNEQFF
abundance: -; d_gene: -; j_gene: TRBJ2-3; v_gene: TRBV3-1; CDR3nt: TGTGCCAGCAGCCAAACAGGTGGTACAGATACGCAGTATTTT; CDR3aa: CASSQTGGTDTQYF
abundance: many; d_gene: TRBD2; j_gene: TRBJ2-1; v_gene: TRBV20-1; CDR3nt: TGCAGTGCTACTAGCGGTAGCTCCTACAATGAGCAGTTCTTC; CDR3aa: CSATSGSSYNEQFF
abundance: many; d_gene: -; j_gene: TRBJ2-5; v_gene: TRBV7-2; CDR3nt: TGTGCCAGCAGCCCTCAGGGAGAGACCCAGTACTTC; CDR3aa: CASSPQGETQYF
abundance: many; d_gene: TRBD2; j_gene: TRBJ2-3; v_gene: TRBV20-1; CDR3nt: TGCAGTGCTAGTTTGGCGGGAGGGCCTGACTCCCCGCAGTATTTT; CDR3aa: CSASLAGGPDSPQYF
abundance: many; d_gene: -; j_gene: TRBJ2-7; v_gene: TRBV5-1; CDR3nt: TGCGCCAGCAGATCCGGGACGGGGACCTACGAGCAGTACTTC; CDR3aa: CASRSGTGTYEQYF
abundance: many; d_gene: -; j_gene: TRBJ1-1; v_gene: TRBV30; CDR3nt: TGTGCCTGGAGTGTACGGGGGAACACTGAAGCTTTCTTT; CDR3aa: CAWSVRGNTEAFF
abundance: few; d_gene: -; j_gene: TRBJ2-5; v_gene: TRBV11-2; CDR3nt: TGTGCCAGCAGCCCCCGACTAGGCCAAGAGACCCAGTACTTC; CDR3aa: CASSPRLGQETQYF
abundance: many; d_gene: -; j_gene: TRBJ2-5; v_gene: TRBV7-2; CDR3nt: TGTGCCAGCAGCTTATCTCCCACACAAGAGACCCAGTACTTC; CDR3aa: CASSLSPTQETQYF
abundance: medium-sized; d_gene: -; j_gene: TRBJ2-5; v_gene: TRBV5-5; CDR3nt: TGTGCCAGCAGCTTTTTGCCTTACCAAGAGACCCAGTACTTC; CDR3aa: CASSFLPYQETQYF
abundance: many; d_gene: TRBD2; j_gene: TRBJ2-1; v_gene: TRBV24-1; CDR3nt: TGTGCCACCAGTGATTTAGCGGGGCCAGGACCTGACAATGAGCAGTTCTTC; CDR3aa: CATSDLAGPGPDNEQFF
abundance: many; d_gene: -; j_gene: TRBJ1-1; v_gene: TRBV10-3; CDR3nt: TGTGCCATCAGTGAGGAGGAACGGGAAGCTTTCTTT; CDR3aa: CAISEEEREAFF
abundance: many; d_gene: TRBD2; j_gene: TRBJ2-1; v_gene: TRBV20-1; CDR3nt: TGCAGTGCGAGCGGGAACAATGAGCAGTTCTTC; CDR3aa: CSASGNNEQFF
abundance: many; d_gene: -; j_gene: TRBJ2-2; v_gene: TRBV3-1; CDR3nt: TGTGCCAGCAGCCAAGAGGGGGAGCTGTTTTTT; CDR3aa: CASSQEGELFF
abundance: many; d_gene: -; j_gene: TRBJ2-3; v_gene: TRBV18; CDR3nt: TGTGCCAGCTCACCAGTTGCCCAGCCACGGGGAGATACGCAGTATTTT; CDR3aa: CASSPVAQPRGDTQYF
abundance: -; d_gene: -; j_gene: TRBJ2-7; v_gene: TRBV21-1; CDR3nt: TGTGCCAGCAGCCGGACTAGCGGGAGGACCGCCTACGAGCAGTACTTC; CDR3aa: CASSRTSGRTAYEQYF
abundance: many; d_gene: -; j_gene: TRBJ1-2; v_gene: TRBV5-1; CDR3nt: TGCGCCAGCAGCTTTAGGGGAGATAACTATGGCTACACCTTC; CDR3aa: CASSFRGDNYGYTF
abundance: many; d_gene: TRBD2; j_gene: TRBJ2-1; v_gene: TRBV11-1; CDR3nt: TGTGCCAGCAGCTTAGGTCAGGCTAGCGGGAGAGGTGAGCAGTTCTTC; CDR3aa: CASSLGQASGRGEQFF
abundance: many; d_gene: -; j_gene: TRBJ2-7; v_gene: TRBV11-2; CDR3nt: TGTGCCAGCAGCTTAAGCGACTCCTTCTACGAGCAGTACTTC; CDR3aa: CASSLSDSFYEQYF
abundance: many; d_gene: -; j_gene: TRBJ2-7; v_gene: TRBV7-2; CDR3nt: TGTGCCAGCAGCTTAGCTCGAGGGGGCGAGCAGTACTTC; CDR3aa: CASSLARGGEQYF
abundance: -; d_gene: TRBD2; j_gene: TRBJ2-1; v_gene: TRBV5-6; CDR3nt: TGTGCCAGCAGCGACCAACCCCTCTCTAGCGGCAATGAGCAGTTCTTC; CDR3aa: CASSDQPLSSGNEQFF
abundance: many; d_gene: -; j_gene: TRBJ2-7; v_gene: TRBV20-1; CDR3nt: TGCAGTGCCAGAGGGGAACTCGCCGGTTTTGGCTACGAGCAGTACTTC; CDR3aa: CSARGELAGFGYEQYF
abundance: many; d_gene: TRBD1; j_gene: TRBJ2-7; v_gene: TRBV3-1; CDR3nt: TGTGCCAGCAGCCAAGTACAGGGGGCAGACGAGCAGTACTTC; CDR3aa: CASSQVQGADEQYF
abundance: few; d_gene: -; j_gene: TRBJ1-3; v_gene: TRBV6-5; CDR3nt: TGTGCCAGCAGACAGGGTCACTCTGGAAACACCATATATTTT; CDR3aa: CASRQGHSGNTIYF
abundance: many; d_gene: -; j_gene: TRBJ1-1; v_gene: TRBV7-9; CDR3nt: TGTGCCAGCAGCGCGGGGAACACTGAAGCTTTCTTT; CDR3aa: CASSAGNTEAFF
abundance: many; d_gene: TRBD2; j_gene: TRBJ2-1; v_gene: TRBV11-2; CDR3nt: TGTGCCAGCAGCTTAGAGGCCCTAGCGGGAGGGGAGTACAATGAGCAGTTCTTC; CDR3aa: CASSLEALAGGEYNEQFF
abundance: -; d_gene: -; j_gene: TRBJ2-1; v_gene: TRBV12-3/TRBV12-4; CDR3nt: TGTGCCAGCAGCCGCGGGACTGGGCAGTTCTTC; CDR3aa: CASSRGTGQFF
abundance: many; d_gene: TRBD1; j_gene: TRBJ2-7; v_gene: TRBV9; CDR3nt: TGTGCCAGCTTGAGGGGGCTAGGAGACGCCTTAAGCACCTACGAGCAGTACTTC; CDR3aa: CASLRGLGDALSTYEQYF
abundance: many; d_gene: -; j_gene: TRBJ2-5; v_gene: TRBV12-3/TRBV12-4; CDR3nt: TGTGCCAGCAGGGTTTCAGGGAGAGAGACCCAGTACTTC; CDR3aa: CASRVSGRETQYF
abundance: many; d_gene: -; j_gene: TRBJ2-5; v_gene: TRBV25-1; CDR3nt: TGTGCCAGCAGTGACTACGTACGGGCGGAGACCCAGTACTTC; CDR3aa: CASSDYVRAETQYF
abundance: many; d_gene: -; j_gene: TRBJ2-1; v_gene: TRBV29-1; CDR3nt: TGCAGCGCCCGGGGGTGGGGGAACAATGAGCAGTTCTTC; CDR3aa: CSARGWGNNEQFF
abundance: many; d_gene: TRBD1; j_gene: TRBJ2-1; v_gene: TRBV11-2; CDR3nt: TGTGCCAGCAGCTTAGGGGGACAGTACAATGAGCAGTTCTTC; CDR3aa: CASSLGGQYNEQFF